The present T cell receptor beta chain was sequenced within a study of blood T cell repertoires in COVID-19. Study details: The United States, Italy and Spain supplied acute and convalescent COVID-19 samples. T cells, B-cell-depleted T cells, or PBMCs provided the cDNA or gDNA that served as material.

As originally analysed: Reference gene primer amplification gave nucleated cell count estimates. Sequencing used immunoSEQ multiplex PCR; TCRdb keeps in-frame clones, though not all of them. The DNA was the basis for D and trimming; V, J and clone size are from that table. The data contain about 81,000 clones, approximately 86% of them seen just once; the ten biggest clones take up approximately 4.4%. Germline V lookup: CDR1 GTSNPN, CDR2 SVGIG (reference sequence). This CDR3 comprises 13 residues. The junction had 3 bases not matched to a gene; V was cut back by 3 bases and J by 3 bases. This receptor was identified in an elderly woman with acute or convalescent COVID-19. Sequenced material: peripheral blood. The rearrangement uses TRBV30 and TRBJ2-7, with 9 bases fitting TRBD2. The CDR3 DNA reads as TGTGCCTGGAGCAATAGCGGGAGCTACGAGCAGTACTTC. Translated: CAWSNSGSYEQYF.